Below, 2 T cell receptor beta chains from the same sample are listed, as sequenced in a study of cytomegalovirus exposure and HLA in healthy donors. Profiled with immunoSEQ multiplex PCR; TCRdb holds only in-frame clones, not every one. The data hold about 170,000 clones, with 75% to 90% observed a single time. The specimen was PBMCs. Receptors were obtained from a woman aged 18-30 years in good health and CMV-seronegative.

V is TRBV7-9 and J is TRBJ2-7, with 8 bases matching TRBD1. Trimming at V came to 3 bases and at J to 2 bases, leaving 9 bases not matched to a gene. Germline V gene data show CDR1 as SEHNR and CDR2 as FQNEAQ (reference sequence). The CDR3 consists of 16 residues. The CDR3: CASSLGQESPTYEQYF. For the CDR3, the DNA is TGTGCCAGCAGCTTGGGACAGGAAAGTCCGACCTACGAGCAGTACTTC.

The chain has TRBV27 and TRBJ2-3; D gene uncertain. V dropped 5 bases and J dropped 4 bases, with 7 bases sitting between them. Germline CDR1 is MNHEY and CDR2 is SMNVEV (reference sequence). The CDR3 extends over 12 amino acids. CDR3 sequence: CASSAQADTQYF. The CDR3 coding sequence is TGTGCCAGCAGTGCGCAGGCAGATACGCAGTATTTT.